One sample yielded the 20 T cell receptor beta chains listed below, sequenced in a study of cytomegalovirus exposure and HLA in healthy donors. PCR employed 60 Vbeta and 13 Jbeta primers. TCRdb keeps only in-frame clones here, not all; method: immunoSEQ multiplex PCR. The table lists some 190,000 clones, 77% of them singletons, with around 1.5% in the top ten. Sequenced input: PBMCs. The receptor set was obtained from a man younger than 35 in good health and CMV-seronegative.

This chain links TRBV4-3 with TRBJ1-2; D unresolved. The germline gives CDR1 LGHNA, CDR2 YSLEER. The CDR3 is made up of 15 amino acids. V was trimmed by 0 bases and J by 8 bases, leaving 16 bases between them. CDR3: CASSQDPTGARGYTF. In DNA form, the CDR3 reads TGCGCCAGCAGCCAAGATCCTACCGGCGCGCGGGGCTACACCTTC.

The V gene is TRBV5-6, the J gene TRBJ2-5, with a tentative D call TRBD1 (6 bases). The J call may be incorrect, as the DNA end agrees better with TRBJ2-7. The CDR3 sequence is 15 residues long. Germline-derived CDR1 and CDR2 are SGHDT and YYEEEE. The CDR3 is CASSLGGPLPYEQYF. In DNA, the CDR3 is TGTGCCAGCAGCTTGGGGGGGCCGCTCCCCTACGAGCAGTACTTC.

The count of this clone is one. The rearrangement links TRBV5-1 to TRBJ2-5, with a possible D match to TRBD2 (5 bases). CDR3 length: 14 residues. CDR1 is SGHRS and CDR2 is YFSETQ in the germline V gene. Trimming removed 6 bases at V and 2 bases at J, with 14 bases between. The chain's CDR3 is CASNLNGEQETQYF. The CDR3 DNA reads as TGCGCCAGCAACCTTAATGGGGAGCAAGAGACCCAGTACTTC.

The chain has TRBV7-6 and TRBJ2-1; tentatively, D is TRBD1 (6 bases). Trimming removed 1 base from V and 0 bases from J, with 10 bases in between. The CDR3 runs 16 residues. Per germline, CDR1 SGHVS and CDR2 FNYEAQ. The CDR3 protein is CASSLGRGSSYNEQFF. The CDR3 coding sequence is TGTGCCAGCAGCTTAGGTAGGGGGAGCTCCTACAATGAGCAGTTCTTC.

This clone was seen just once. The chain is built from TRBV5-1 and TRBJ2-5; D might be TRBD1 (6 bases). V lost 0 bases and J 1 base, leaving 10 bases between the germline ends. This CDR3 has 15 amino acids. Germline V CDR1 and CDR2: SGHRS, YFSETQ. The CDR3 region is CASSLGGTSQETQYF. The CDR3 DNA reads TGCGCCAGCAGCTTGGGTGGGACATCCCAAGAGACCCAGTACTTC.

In this sample, this clone turned up once. The V and J genes are TRBV13 and TRBJ1-2; a possible D gene is TRBD1 (5 bases). V dropped 5 bases and J dropped 2 bases, with 9 bases sitting between them. This CDR3 contains 13 residues. Germline V gene data show CDR1 as PRHDT and CDR2 as FYEKMQ (reference sequence). The CDR3 region has the DNA TGTGCCAGCAGCCATGGACACAACTATGGCTACACCTTC. Protein: CASSHGHNYGYTF.

The chain has TRBV9 and TRBJ2-3; the match to TRBD2 covers 10 bases. This CDR3 contains 15 residues. The junction had 6 bases not matched to a gene; V was cut back by 4 bases and J by 4 bases. Germline V CDR1 and CDR2: SGDLS, YYNGEE. The CDR3 loop is CASSSSGGAADTQYF. Written as DNA, the CDR3 is TGTGCCAGCAGCTCAAGCGGGGGGGCTGCAGATACGCAGTATTTT.

With respect to this clone: A junction end diverges from the germline sequence, so it may reflect a read error. CDR3 residues: CASSPLGLAADTQYF. CDR3 in DNA: TGTGCTAGCAGCCCCTTGGGACTAGCGGCAGATACGCAGTATTTT. J is TRBJ2-3 and V is TRBV7-7; 11 nucleotides agree with TRBD2. Germline CDR1 reads SSHAT; CDR2 reads FNYEAQ (reference sequence). The CDR3 has 15 amino acids.

This chain links TRBV7-2 with TRBJ2-7, with 9 bases lining up with TRBD1. The CDR3 loop spans 16 amino acids. V was clipped by 4 bases and J by 2 bases; unmatched bases: 9. Germline loops: CDR1 SGHTA, CDR2 FQGNSA. CDR3 amino acids: CASSSGDRDRAYEQYF. The CDR3 coding sequence is TGTGCCAGCAGCTCGGGGGACCGGGACAGGGCCTACGAGCAGTACTTC. The whole variable domain, filled in from reference TRBV7-2 and TRBJ2-7, reads GAGVSQSPSNKVTEKGKDVELRCDPISGHTALYWYRQSLGQGLEFLIYFQGNSAPDKSGLPSDRFSAERTGGSVSTLTIQRTQQEDSAVYLCASSSGDRDRAYEQYFGPGTRLTVT.

This chain links TRBV19 with TRBJ2-7; TRBD1 aligns across 9 bases. The CDR3 totals 14 residues. V shed 6 bases, J shed 3 bases, and the junction held 6 bases outside the gene matches. CDR1 and CDR2 from the germline V gene are LNHDA and SQIVND (reference sequence). CDR3 nucleotides: TGTGCCAGTAGACGACAGGGACAGGGCTACGAGCAGTACTTC. Amino acid sequence: CASRRQGQGYEQYF.

This chain connects TRBV7-9 to TRBJ2-7, with 8 nucleotides matching TRBD2. This CDR3 is built from 14 residues. Germline V gene sequence: CDR1 SEHNR, CDR2 FQNEAQ (reference sequence). V lost 3 bases, J lost 2 bases, and 3 bases stayed unmatched. For the CDR3, the DNA is TGTGCCAGCAGCTTTCCGGGGGGGACCTACGAGCAGTACTTC. Protein: CASSFPGGTYEQYF.

This clone has just a few counts. The chain uses TRBV15 and TRBJ2-3; no clear D gene. The germline gives CDR1 LNHNV, CDR2 YYDKDF (reference sequence). Trimming left V 2 bases short and J 0 bases short, with 3 bases between. The length of the CDR3 is 13 residues. The CDR3: CATSRYSTDTQYF. In DNA form, the CDR3 reads TGTGCCACCAGCAGATATAGCACAGATACGCAGTATTTT.

The chain couples TRBV18 to TRBJ1-5; no clear D gene. The V gene's germline CDR1 is KGHSH and CDR2 LQKENI. The CDR3 has 13 residues. V was clipped by 3 bases and J by 5 bases, with 8 bases between them. The CDR3 loop reads CASSPEGYQPQHF. CDR3 in DNA: TGTGCCAGCTCACCCGAGGGATATCAGCCCCAGCATTTT.

The chain recombines TRBV7-9 with TRBJ1-1; maybe TRBD1 (6 bases). The length of the CDR3 is 16 residues. The germline V and J ends were trimmed by 0 bases and 0 bases, with 11 bases remaining between them. Germline V lookup: CDR1 SEHNR, CDR2 FQNEAQ (reference sequence). The CDR3 sequence: CASSLARQVMNTEAFF. CDR3 bases: TGTGCCAGCAGCTTAGCCCGACAGGTTATGAACACTGAAGCTTTCTTT.

The chain links TRBV27 to TRBJ1-2; D is undetermined. V lost 6 bases and J 3 bases, leaving 17 bases between the germline ends. Germline assignment: CDR1 MNHEY and CDR2 SMNVEV (reference sequence). The CDR3 length is 15 residues. As DNA, the CDR3 is TGTGCCAGCAGAACCGCCGCCCACAGTCACTATGGCTACACCTTC. Its protein product is CASRTAAHSHYGYTF.

The chain links TRBV14 to TRBJ1-5, with 7 bases matching TRBD1. CDR1 SGHDN and CDR2 FVKESK come from the germline V gene. The V gene end was trimmed by 2 bases and the J gene end by 4 bases; junction bases not matched to a gene: 11. The CDR3 has 17 amino acids. DNA of the CDR3: TGTGCCAGCAGCCAACCGAAGGGACAGCCGAGAAATCAGCCCCAGCATTTT. Protein: CASSQPKGQPRNQPQHF.

V gene TRBV5-1 combines with J gene TRBJ1-2; D ambiguous. The CDR3 is made up of 13 amino acids. The germline V gene encodes CDR1 SGHRS and CDR2 YFSETQ. The V and J ends lost 5 bases and 1 base respectively, with 9 bases between them. The CDR3 region is CASSRDDNYGYTF. CDR3 DNA sequence: TGCGCCAGCAGTCGGGATGATAACTATGGCTACACCTTC.

About this clone itself: At the DNA level, this CDR3 is encoded by other sequences in the same sample as well. CDR3 residues: CASSVGGGDSYNEQFF. CDR3 DNA sequence: TGTGCCAGCAGCGTAGGAGGGGGGGACTCCTACAATGAGCAGTTCTTC. J is TRBJ2-1 and V is TRBV9; a possible D gene is TRBD2 (7 bases). This CDR3 spans 16 amino acids. V was shortened by 0 bases and J by 0 bases, with 10 bases between the two germline ends. The germline gives CDR1 SGDLS, CDR2 YYNGEE.

CDR3 sequence: CASRRTLYSYNEQFF. CDR3 nucleotides: TGCGCCAGCAGGCGGACACTCTACTCCTACAATGAGCAGTTCTTC. The genes are TRBV4-3 and TRBJ2-1, with D possibly being TRBD1 (5 bases). V was shortened by 6 bases and J by 0 bases, with 12 bases between the two germline ends. The CDR3 is made up of 15 amino acids. Germline V lookup: CDR1 LGHNA, CDR2 YSLEER.

This clone has a handful of counts. The rearrangement joins TRBV6-5 to TRBJ2-7; tentatively, D is TRBD2 (5 bases). The V gene's germline CDR1 is MNHEY and CDR2 SVGAGI. Trimming left V 0 bases short and J 6 bases short, with 18 bases between. This CDR3 region has 16 residues. CDR3 in amino acids: CASSYSIGVYRSEQYF. The CDR3 region has the DNA TGTGCCAGCAGTTACTCGATCGGGGTTTATCGAAGCGAGCAGTACTTC.